This record concerns one T cell receptor (beta chain) sequence. What it recognizes is unknown. The data derive from a study of long-term antiretroviral therapy in people with HIV. Whole-study findings and limits: Blood draws took place between about 2004 and 2017 and possibly involved older ART regimens.

Germline values: CDR1 SGHRS, CDR2 YFSETQ. The V end was cut by 0 bases, the J end by 0 bases, with 13 bases between. The CDR3 extends over 16 amino acids. An immunoSEQ assay, version v3.0, was performed at survey level. Sequencing used immunoSEQ multiplex PCR; TCRdb keeps in-frame clones, though not all of them. The sample lists approximately 7,200 clones, around 80% occurring once. This chain uses TRBV5-1 with TRBJ2-7, with D perhaps assigned TRBD1 or TRBD2 (5 bases each). The source was unsorted PBMCs, collected about 0.9 years before starting antiretroviral therapy. This TCR derives from a man aged 40-50 years with HIV. The CDR3 DNA sequence: TGCGCCAGCAGCTTGGGATACCCTGGGGGCTCCTACGAGCAGTACTTC. This translates into CASSLGYPGGSYEQYF.